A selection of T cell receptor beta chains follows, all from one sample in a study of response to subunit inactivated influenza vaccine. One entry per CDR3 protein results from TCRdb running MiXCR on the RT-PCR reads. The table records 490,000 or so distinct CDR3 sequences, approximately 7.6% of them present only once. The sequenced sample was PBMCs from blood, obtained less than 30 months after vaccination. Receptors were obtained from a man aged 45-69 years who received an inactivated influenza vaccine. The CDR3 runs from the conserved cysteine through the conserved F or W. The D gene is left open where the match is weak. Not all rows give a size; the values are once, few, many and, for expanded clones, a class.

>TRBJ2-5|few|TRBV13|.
CASSFEGGQETQYF
TGTGCCAGCAGCTTTGAGGGAGGCCAAGAGACCCAGTACTTC
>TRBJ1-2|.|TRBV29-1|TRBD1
CSVNPGGIGYGYTF
TGCAGCGTGAACCCAGGGGGCATCGGCTATGGCTACACCTTC
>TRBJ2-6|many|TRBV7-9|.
CASTFLGAGANVLTF
TGTGCCAGCACCTTCTTGGGGGCTGGGGCCAACGTCCTGACTTTC
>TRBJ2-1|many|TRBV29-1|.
CSVIPLTGIEQFF
TGCAGCGTCATACCTCTCACCGGAATCGAGCAGTTCTTC
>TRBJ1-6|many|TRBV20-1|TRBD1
CSANGQGANSPLHF
TGCAGTGCTAATGGACAGGGGGCAAATTCACCCCTCCACTTT
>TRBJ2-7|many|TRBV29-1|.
CSGGVGGEQYF
TGCAGCGGGGGAGTAGGGGGCGAGCAGTACTTC
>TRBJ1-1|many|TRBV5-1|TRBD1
CASSLAGTGHIGPEAFF
TGCGCCAGCAGCTTGGCCGGGACAGGGCATATTGGTCCTGAAGCTTTCTTT
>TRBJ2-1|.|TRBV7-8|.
CASSWPSASGAYNEQFF
TGTGCCAGCAGCTGGCCGTCGGCAAGCGGAGCGTACAATGAGCAGTTCTTC
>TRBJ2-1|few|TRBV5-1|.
CASSLTTGDYYNEQFF
TGCGCCAGCAGCTTGACGACAGGGGACTACTACAATGAGCAGTTCTTC
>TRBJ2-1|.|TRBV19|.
CASSIAKGRGHEQFF
TGTGCCAGTAGTATAGCGAAAGGGAGGGGGCATGAGCAGTTCTTC
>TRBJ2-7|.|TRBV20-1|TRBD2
CSADLSGEGPYEQYF
TGCAGTGCTGACCTATCGGGGGAGGGTCCCTACGAGCAGTACTTC
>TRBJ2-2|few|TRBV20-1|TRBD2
CSARDFRGGSSGELFF
TGCAGTGCTAGAGATTTTCGCGGGGGATCCTCCGGGGAGCTGTTTTTT
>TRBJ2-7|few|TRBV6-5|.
CASSYSGPPYEQYF
TGTGCCAGCAGTTACTCGGGACCCCCCTACGAGCAGTACTTC
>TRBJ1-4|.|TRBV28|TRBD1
CASSRGQGINEKLFF
TGTGCCAGCAGTCGTGGACAGGGGATTAATGAAAAACTGTTTTTT
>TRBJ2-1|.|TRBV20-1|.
CSARDQRGVRSYNEQFF
TGCAGTGCTAGAGATCAGAGGGGAGTGAGATCCTACAATGAGCAGTTCTTC
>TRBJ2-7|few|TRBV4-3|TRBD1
CASSQEFQGALSGEQYF
TGCGCCAGCAGCCAAGAATTTCAGGGGGCTCTCTCAGGCGAGCAGTACTTC
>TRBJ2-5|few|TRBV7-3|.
CASSKQGRETQYF
TGTGCCAGCAGCAAACAGGGACGAGAGACCCAGTACTTC
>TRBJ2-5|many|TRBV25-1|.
CASSEYKSQETQYF
TGTGCCAGCAGTGAATATAAGTCACAAGAGACCCAGTACTTC
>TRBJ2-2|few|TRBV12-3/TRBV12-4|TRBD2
CASSPGLAGDGTGELFF
TGTGCCAGCAGTCCGGGACTAGCGGGAGATGGGACCGGGGAGCTGTTTTTT
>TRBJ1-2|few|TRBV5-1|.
CASRKEANYGYTF
TGCGCCAGCAGGAAGGAAGCTAACTATGGCTACACCTTC
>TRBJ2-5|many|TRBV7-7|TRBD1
CASSPNDRGLETQYF
TGTGCTAGCAGCCCCAATGACAGGGGGCTCGAGACCCAGTACTTC
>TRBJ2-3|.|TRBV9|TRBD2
CASSVEAGLDTQYF
TGTGCCAGCAGCGTAGAAGCGGGACTAGATACGCAGTATTTT
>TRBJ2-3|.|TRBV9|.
CASSPRGAQDTQYF
TGTGCCAGCAGCCCGAGGGGGGCGCAAGATACGCAGTATTTT
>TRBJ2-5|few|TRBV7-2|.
CASSRNLGAQETQYF
TGTGCCAGCAGCCGGAACTTGGGTGCGCAAGAGACCCAGTACTTC
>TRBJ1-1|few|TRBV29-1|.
CSVVRQLNTEAFF
TGCAGCGTGGTCCGTCAGCTGAACACTGAAGCTTTCTTT
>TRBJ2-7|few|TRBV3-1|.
CASSQVVGPGKQYF
TGTGCCAGCAGCCAAGTGGTGGGACCCGGGAAGCAGTACTTC
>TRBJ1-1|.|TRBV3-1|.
CASSQVEGYTEAFF
TGTGCCAGCAGCCAAGTTGAGGGGTACACTGAAGCTTTCTTT
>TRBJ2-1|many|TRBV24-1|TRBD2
CATSESGLAGGEQFF
TGTGCCACCAGTGAGTCCGGACTAGCGGGCGGTGAGCAGTTCTTC
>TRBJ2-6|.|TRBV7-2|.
CASSPPWVDGANVLTF
TGTGCCAGCAGCCCCCCTTGGGTCGATGGGGCCAACGTCCTGACTTTC
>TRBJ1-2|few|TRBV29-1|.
CSVDPQAEGGYTF
TGCAGCGTTGATCCACAGGCCGAGGGTGGCTACACCTTC
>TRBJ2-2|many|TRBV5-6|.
CASSLRPVGTGELFF
TGTGCCAGCAGCTTGAGACCCGTAGGCACCGGGGAGCTGTTTTTT
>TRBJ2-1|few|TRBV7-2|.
CASSLGVTYNEQFF
TGTGCCAGCAGCTTAGGGGTAACCTACAATGAGCAGTTCTTC
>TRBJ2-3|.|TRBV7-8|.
CASSFDYTDTQYF
TGTGCCAGCAGCTTTGATTACACAGATACGCAGTATTTT
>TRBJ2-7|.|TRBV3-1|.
CASSQRGSHEQYF
TGTGCCAGCAGCCAGAGGGGGAGCCACGAGCAGTACTTC
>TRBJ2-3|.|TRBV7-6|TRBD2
CASSLYSGDPDTQYF
TGTGCCAGCAGCTTATACAGCGGGGATCCAGATACGCAGTATTTT
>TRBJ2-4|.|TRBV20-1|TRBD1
CSARDGQGGIAKNIQYF
TGCAGTGCTAGAGACGGACAGGGCGGGATAGCCAAAAACATTCAGTACTTC
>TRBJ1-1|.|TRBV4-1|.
CASSQAENQAFF
TGCGCCAGCAGCCAAGCGGAGAACCAAGCTTTCTTT
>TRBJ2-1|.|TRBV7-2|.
CASSQSLDGERFF
TGTGCCAGCAGCCAGAGTCTCGACGGAGAAAGGTTCTTC
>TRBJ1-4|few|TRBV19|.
CASETNVGEKLFF
TGTGCCAGTGAGACGAACGTGGGTGAAAAACTGTTTTTT
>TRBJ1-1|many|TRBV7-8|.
CASSLVGGGMSTEAFF
TGTGCCAGCAGCTTAGTAGGAGGGGGGATGAGCACTGAAGCTTTCTTT
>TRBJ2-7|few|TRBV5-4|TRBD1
CASSFDRGTYEQYF
TGTGCCAGCAGCTTCGACAGGGGGACCTACGAGCAGTACTTC
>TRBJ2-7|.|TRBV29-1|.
CSVGRTQSSYEQYF
TGCAGCGTGGGAAGGACACAAAGCTCCTACGAGCAGTACTTC
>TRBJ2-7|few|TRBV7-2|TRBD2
CASSIERERSYEQYF
TGTGCCAGCAGCATCGAGCGGGAGAGGTCCTACGAGCAGTACTTC
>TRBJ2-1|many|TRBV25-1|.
CASMPTGTNEQFF
TGTGCCAGCATGCCGACCGGGACCAATGAGCAGTTCTTC
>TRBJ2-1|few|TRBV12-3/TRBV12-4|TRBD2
CASRRTSGGPEGANEQFF
TGTGCCAGCAGGCGTACTAGCGGGGGCCCGGAGGGGGCCAATGAGCAGTTCTTC
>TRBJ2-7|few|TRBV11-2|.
CASSGEWWSYEQYF
TGTGCCAGCAGCGGAGAATGGTGGTCCTACGAGCAGTACTTC
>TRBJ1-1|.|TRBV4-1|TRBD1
CASSWGQANTEAFF
TGCGCCAGCAGCTGGGGACAGGCGAACACTGAAGCTTTCTTT
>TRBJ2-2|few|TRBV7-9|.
CASSSLANTGELFF
TGTGCCAGCAGCTCACTAGCGAACACCGGGGAGCTGTTTTTT
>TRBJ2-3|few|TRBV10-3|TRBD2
CAISEFLAGGTDTQYF
TGTGCCATCAGTGAGTTCCTAGCGGGAGGCACAGATACGCAGTATTTT
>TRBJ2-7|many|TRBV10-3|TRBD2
CAISEPGASGSYEQYF
TGTGCCATCAGTGAGCCCGGAGCTAGCGGTTCCTACGAGCAGTACTTC
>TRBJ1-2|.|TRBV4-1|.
CASSLVGGANYGYTF
TGCGCCAGCAGCCTCGTAGGGGGAGCTAACTATGGCTACACCTTC